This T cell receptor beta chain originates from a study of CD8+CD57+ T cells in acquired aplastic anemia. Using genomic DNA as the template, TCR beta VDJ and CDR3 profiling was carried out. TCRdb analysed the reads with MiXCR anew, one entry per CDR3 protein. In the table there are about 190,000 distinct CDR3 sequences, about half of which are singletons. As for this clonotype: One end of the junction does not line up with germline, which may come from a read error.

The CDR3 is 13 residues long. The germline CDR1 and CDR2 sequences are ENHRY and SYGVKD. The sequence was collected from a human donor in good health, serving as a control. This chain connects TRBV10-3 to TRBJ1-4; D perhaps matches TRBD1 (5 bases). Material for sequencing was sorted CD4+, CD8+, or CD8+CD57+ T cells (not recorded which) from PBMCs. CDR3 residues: CAISESMGGKLFF. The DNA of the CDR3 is TGCGCCATCAGTGAGTCTATGGGGGGAAAACTGTTTTTT.